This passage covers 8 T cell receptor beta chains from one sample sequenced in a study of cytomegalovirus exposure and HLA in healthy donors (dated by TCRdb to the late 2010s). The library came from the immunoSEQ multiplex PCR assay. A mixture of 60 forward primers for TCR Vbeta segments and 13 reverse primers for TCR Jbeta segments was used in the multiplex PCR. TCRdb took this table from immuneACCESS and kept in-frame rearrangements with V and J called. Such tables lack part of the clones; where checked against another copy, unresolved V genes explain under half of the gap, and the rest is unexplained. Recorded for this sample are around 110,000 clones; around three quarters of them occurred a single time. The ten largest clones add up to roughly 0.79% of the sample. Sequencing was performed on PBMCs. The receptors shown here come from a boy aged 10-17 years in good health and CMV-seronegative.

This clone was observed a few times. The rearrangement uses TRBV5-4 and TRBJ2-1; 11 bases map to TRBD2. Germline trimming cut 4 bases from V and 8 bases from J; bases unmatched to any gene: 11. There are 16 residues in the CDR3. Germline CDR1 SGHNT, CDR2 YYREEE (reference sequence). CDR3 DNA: TGTGCCAGCAGCCACGGACTAGCGGGCCTCTCTGATGAGCAGTTCTTC. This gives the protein CASSHGLAGLSDEQFF.

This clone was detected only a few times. CDR3 in DNA: TGTGCCAGCAGCTGGGGACTAGCGGGAGACACCGGGGAGCTGTTTTTT. Protein product: CASSWGLAGDTGELFF. The chain is built from TRBV13 and TRBJ2-2, with 14 bases identical to TRBD2. The CDR3 is 16 residues long. The V and J ends lost 4 bases and 3 bases, in that order; junction bases with no gene match: 1. The germline V gene encodes CDR1 PRHDT and CDR2 FYEKMQ (reference sequence).

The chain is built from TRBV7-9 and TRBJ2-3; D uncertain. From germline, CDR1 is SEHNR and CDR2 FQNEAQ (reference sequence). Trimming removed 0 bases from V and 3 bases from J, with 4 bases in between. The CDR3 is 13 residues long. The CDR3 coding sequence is TGTGCCAGCAGCTTAGCAATAACAGATACGCAGTATTTT. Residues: CASSLAITDTQYF.

CDR3 bases: TGTGCCAGCAGCCAATCCCGGGACAGGCCCTACAATGAGCAGTTCTTC. It specifies CASSQSRDRPYNEQFF. The V call is TRBV14, the J call TRBJ2-1; 8 bases map to TRBD1. The length of the CDR3 is 16 residues. V gave up 2 bases and J gave up 2 bases; unmatched junction bases: 5. In germline, CDR1 is SGHDN, CDR2 FVKESK.

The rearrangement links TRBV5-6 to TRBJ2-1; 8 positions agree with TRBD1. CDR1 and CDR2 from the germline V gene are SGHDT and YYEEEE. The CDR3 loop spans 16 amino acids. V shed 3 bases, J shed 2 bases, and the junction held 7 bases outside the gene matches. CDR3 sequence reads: CASSSVGTGPYNEQFF. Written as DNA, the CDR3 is TGTGCCAGCAGCTCGGTGGGGACAGGACCCTACAATGAGCAGTTCTTC.

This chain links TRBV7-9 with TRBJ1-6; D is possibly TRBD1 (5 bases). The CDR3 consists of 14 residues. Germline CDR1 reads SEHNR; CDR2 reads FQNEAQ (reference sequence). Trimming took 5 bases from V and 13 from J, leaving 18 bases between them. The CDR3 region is CASSPWGGEEPLHF. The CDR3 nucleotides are TGTGCCAGCAGCCCTTGGGGCGGTGAGGAGCCCCTCCACTTT. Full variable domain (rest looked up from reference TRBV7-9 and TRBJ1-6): DTGVSQNPRHKITKRGQNVTFRCDPISEHNRLYWYRQTLGQGPEFLTYFQNEAQLEKSRLLSDRFSAERPKGSFSTLEIQRTEQGDSAMYLCASSPWGGEEPLHFGNGTRLTVT.

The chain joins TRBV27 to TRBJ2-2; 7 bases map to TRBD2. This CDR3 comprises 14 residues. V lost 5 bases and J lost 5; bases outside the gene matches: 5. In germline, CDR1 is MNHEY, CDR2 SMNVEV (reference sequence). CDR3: CASSERGRTGELFF. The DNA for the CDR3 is TGTGCCAGCAGTGAGCGGGGAAGAACCGGGGAGCTGTTTTTT.

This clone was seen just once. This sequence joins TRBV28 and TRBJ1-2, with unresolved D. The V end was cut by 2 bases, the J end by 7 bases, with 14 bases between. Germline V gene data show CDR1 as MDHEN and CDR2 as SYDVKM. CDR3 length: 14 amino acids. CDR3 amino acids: CASSLVWRVGGYTF. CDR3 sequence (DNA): TGTGCCAGCAGTTTAGTCTGGAGAGTCGGTGGCTACACCTTC.